These 9 T cell receptor beta chains were all obtained from the same sample, sequenced in a study of cytomegalovirus exposure and HLA in healthy donors. With 60 Vbeta and 13 Jbeta primers, the PCR was carried out. Profiling relied on immunoSEQ multiplex PCR, and the TCRdb table lists in-frame clones only, not all of them. The sample shows 100,000 to 150,000 clones, 83% of them seen only once. Sequenced material: PBMCs. Receptors were obtained from a man in his forties or fifties in good health and CMV-seronegative.

This clone was counted once. The chain combines TRBV19 with TRBJ2-2; 9 bases map to TRBD2. CDR1 and CDR2 from the germline V gene are LNHDA and SQIVND (reference sequence). The CDR3 length is 16 residues. V was clipped by 7 bases and J by 4 bases; unmatched bases: 10. CDR3: CASTTRAGGSTGELFF. The CDR3 DNA reads as TGTGCCAGTACCACAAGGGCGGGAGGGTCCACCGGGGAGCTGTTTTTT.

This clone came up a few times. CDR3: CASSKGTTEAHNEQFF. The CDR3 bases are TGTGCCAGCAGCAAAGGGACTACAGAAGCCCACAATGAGCAGTTCTTC. This chain links TRBV7-3 with TRBJ2-1, with 7 bases lining up with TRBD2. The CDR3 loop spans 16 amino acids. The germline V gene encodes CDR1 SGHTA and CDR2 FQGTGA. With V trimmed by 5 bases and J by 5 bases, 12 bases remained unmatched.

The gene calls are TRBV28 and TRBJ1-5; 10 nucleotides line up with TRBD1. The CDR3 is made up of 13 amino acids. Trimming took 9 bases from V and 8 from J; bases not matched to a gene: 7. Germline CDR1 and CDR2: MDHEN and SYDVKM. The CDR3: CASVPGQGKPQHF. DNA for the CDR3: TGTGCCAGTGTCCCGGGACAGGGGAAGCCCCAGCATTTT.

This rearrangement joins TRBV28 to TRBJ1-5; 7 nucleotides match TRBD1. The ends lost 2 bases at V and 2 bases at J; junction bases unmatched: 6. The CDR3 is made up of 16 amino acids. CDR1 is MDHEN, CDR2 SYDVKM, per germline. CDR3 nucleotides: TGTGCCAGCAGTTTAGGCAGGGGGTTTGGCAATCAGCCCCAGCATTTT. It codes for CASSLGRGFGNQPQHF.

This sequence joins TRBV7-2 and TRBJ1-5; D not resolved. Trimming pared 5 bases from V and 6 bases from J, leaving 8 bases between. Per germline, CDR1 SGHTA and CDR2 FQGNSA. CDR3 size: 12 residues. CDR3 loop: CASSTEGQPQHF. The DNA of the CDR3 is TGTGCCAGCAGCACAGAGGGTCAGCCCCAGCATTTT.

As to this clone: The CDR3 does not close with the conserved phenylalanine or tryptophan, likely indicating a read error. The chain couples TRBV7-9 to TRBJ1-1; weak D call: TRBD1 (5 bases). Germline V gene sequence: CDR1 SEHNR, CDR2 FQNEAQ (reference sequence). V was cut by 4 bases and J by 1 base, with 10 bases left in between. The CDR3 contains 14 residues. CDR3 coding DNA: TGTGCCAGCAGCTCCACTGGACAGAACACTGAAGCTTTCCTT. Protein sequence: CASSSTGQNTEAFL.

This chain joins TRBV7-8 and TRBJ1-6; a possible D gene is TRBD1 (5 bases). The CDR3 has 15 residues. CDR1 is SGHVS and CDR2 is FQNEAQ in the germline V gene. Trimming pared 3 bases from V and 8 bases from J, leaving 14 bases between. The CDR3 coding sequence is TGTGCCAGCAGCTTGTCGACAGATGTCGATTCACCCCTCCACTTT. Translated: CASSLSTDVDSPLHF.

This chain links TRBV7-9 with TRBJ2-5; weak D call: TRBD1 (5 bases). CDR3 length equals 13 residues. Germline lookup yields CDR1 SEHNR and CDR2 FQNEAQ (reference sequence). Written as DNA, the CDR3 is TGTGGGAGCGCGCAGGGTGGAAAAGAGACCCAGTACTTC. This gives the protein CGSAQGGKETQYF.

The chain has TRBV19 and TRBJ1-6, with 9 bases that match TRBD1. Germline CDR1 LNHDA, CDR2 SQIVND (reference sequence). The CDR3 runs to 15 residues. With V trimmed by 5 bases and J by 10 bases, 9 bases remained unmatched. This CDR3 is CASSFTTGGLSPLHF. In nucleotides, the CDR3 is TGTGCCAGTAGTTTCACGACAGGGGGTTTGTCACCCCTCCACTTT.